Following are 29 T cell receptor beta chains from one sample sequenced in a study of CD8+ T cells in alopecia areata. RNA was extracted and reverse transcribed into cDNA as the sequencing template. Profiling relied on immunoSEQ multiplex PCR, and the TCRdb table lists in-frame clones only, not all of them. The sample shows some 4,300 clones, 68% of them seen only once. Sequenced material: skin. Receptor source: a human donor in good health.

This chain joins TRBV2 and TRBJ2-1, with D unclear. This CDR3 has 15 residues. CDR1 and CDR2 (germline): SNHLY, FYNNEI. V was shortened by 1 base and J by 9 bases, with 16 bases between the two germline ends. CDR3: CASSEEGGLRSEQFF. The CDR3 DNA is TGTGCCAGCAGTGAAGAGGGCGGTTTAAGGAGTGAGCAGTTCTTC.

The chain carries TRBV6-4 and TRBJ2-1; the D gene is possibly TRBD1 (5 bases). Looked up from germline, CDR1 is MRHNA and CDR2 is SNTAGT. Deletions cut 0 bases from V and 5 bases from J, with 5 bases between. This CDR3 contains 13 residues. CDR3 residues: CASSDSDNNEQFF. The CDR3 DNA reads as TGTGCCAGCAGTGACTCGGACAACAATGAGCAGTTCTTC.

This clone was observed a single time. It differs at one base from a far larger clone, so likely a read error. This CDR3 is also generated by other DNA sequences in the sample. The V and J genes are TRBV4-1 and TRBJ1-2, with D perhaps matching TRBD1 (6 bases). Trimming pared 4 bases from V and 6 bases from J, leaving 21 bases between. The CDR3 length is 16 residues. Per germline, CDR1 MGHRA and CDR2 YSYEKL. The CDR3, as DNA: TGCGCCAGCAGCCTCCTCACGTCCGGGGGCAGACATGGCTACACCTTC. This sequence encodes CASSLLTSGGRHGYTF.

The rearrangement joins TRBV5-1 to TRBJ1-1; 7 bases are shared with TRBD1. Germline lookup yields CDR1 SGHRS and CDR2 YFSETQ. This CDR3 spans 14 amino acids. V shed 5 bases and J 1 base; nucleotides not matched to a gene: 5. CDR3 in amino acids: CASRTGTENTEAFF. For the CDR3, the DNA is TGCGCCAGCAGGACCGGGACAGAGAACACTGAAGCTTTCTTT.

The V gene is TRBV6-1, the J gene TRBJ2-7; 8 nucleotides match TRBD1. CDR3 length equals 14 residues. Germline CDR1 MNHNS, CDR2 SASEGT. J was trimmed by 2 bases and V by 8 bases; bases with no gene match: 8. The chain's CDR3 is CASCPTGATYEQYF. The DNA of the CDR3 is TGTGCCAGCTGCCCGACAGGGGCTACCTACGAGCAGTACTTC.

The rearrangement links TRBV5-5 to TRBJ2-7, with D tentatively TRBD2 (5 bases). The germline V and J ends were trimmed by 4 bases and 1 base, with 15 bases remaining between them. The germline CDR1 and CDR2 sequences are SGHKS and YYEKEE (reference sequence). CDR3 length equals 15 residues. CDR3 region: CASSQLPERSYEQYF. In DNA form, the CDR3 reads TGTGCCAGCAGCCAGTTACCCGAGCGGTCCTACGAGCAGTACTTC.

The chain uses TRBV6-9 and TRBJ2-7; D not certain. Trimming removed 4 bases from V and 0 bases from J, with 13 bases in between. Per the germline V gene, CDR1 is MNHGY and CDR2 is SVAAGI. The CDR3 loop spans 15 amino acids. Written as DNA, the CDR3 is TGTGCCAGCAGTTCAAGCATACAGCTCTCCTACGAGCAGTACTTC. The encoded protein is CASSSSIQLSYEQYF.

The chain is built from TRBV9 and TRBJ2-3; possible D gene TRBD1, 6 bases. The CDR3 runs 15 residues. Trimming pared 3 bases from V and 4 bases from J, leaving 15 bases between. The V gene's germline CDR1 is SGDLS and CDR2 YYNGEE. The CDR3 DNA reads as TGTGCCAGCAGCGGGGGACATTTCCACCCAGATACGCAGTATTTT. This encodes CASSGGHFHPDTQYF.

J is TRBJ2-7 and V is TRBV30; D is uncertain. Germline loops: CDR1 GTSNPN, CDR2 SVGIG (reference sequence). This CDR3 comprises 12 residues. The V end was cut by 0 bases, the J end by 3 bases, with 6 bases between. The CDR3 DNA sequence: TGTGCCTGGAGTGTAAGGAACTACGAGCAGTACTTC. Translating gives CAWSVRNYEQYF.

A single count supports this clone. The V call is TRBV7-3, the J call TRBJ2-1, with 12 nucleotides matching TRBD2. V lost 3 bases and J lost 6; bases outside the gene matches: 6. Per the germline V gene, CDR1 is SGHTA and CDR2 is FQGTGA. The CDR3 has 16 residues. DNA of the CDR3: TGTGCCAGCAGCTTGGGTGGACTAGCGGGATCCAATGAGCAGTTCTTC. Its translation: CASSLGGLAGSNEQFF.

J is TRBJ2-7 and V is TRBV29-1; 9 nucleotides line up with TRBD1. Germline V CDR1 and CDR2: SQVTM, ANQGSEA. Germline trimming cut 7 bases from V and 3 bases from J; bases unmatched to any gene: 7. CDR3 length: 13 residues. CDR3 nucleotide sequence: TGCAGCGCTGTGGACAGGGGTCGCTACGAGCAGTACTTC. It codes for CSAVDRGRYEQYF.

A few counts support this clone. V usage is TRBV7-4 and J usage is TRBJ2-7; D uncertain. V lost 1 base to trimming and J lost 5 bases, with 6 bases between them. The CDR3 is 12 amino acids. Germline V CDR1 and CDR2: SGHVT, SQSDAQ. In DNA, the CDR3 is TGTGCCAGCAGCTTAGAAGTCAACGAGCAGTACTTC. Protein product: CASSLEVNEQYF.

A word on this clone: A much larger clone lies a single base off, so this may be a read error. CDR3 nucleotides: TGCAGCGTTGAGTCGGAGACTAGCGGGGGGGATGGGCAGTTCTTC. It encodes CSVESETSGGDGQFF. V gene TRBV29-1 combines with J gene TRBJ2-7, with 14 bases matching TRBD2. The DNA end lines up better with TRBJ2-1; the J call may be wrong. Germline loops: CDR1 SQVTM, CDR2 ANQGSEA. This CDR3 region has 15 residues.

This clone was counted between two and nine times. The genes are TRBV6-4 and TRBJ2-1; 7 bases align to TRBD2. J gave up 5 bases and V 2 bases, and 6 bases lay outside the gene matches. The CDR3 extends over 15 amino acids. CDR1 and CDR2 from the germline V gene are MRHNA and SNTAGT. For the CDR3, the DNA is TGTGCCAGCAGTGACGGGGCTAGCGGCCACAATGAGCAGTTCTTC. Amino acids: CASSDGASGHNEQFF.

This clone was picked up a small number of times. Compared with germline, one end of the junction differs, possibly owing to a read error. The chain combines TRBV10-3 with TRBJ2-3, with 12 bases fitting TRBD1. The CDR3 totals 14 residues. From germline, CDR1 is ENHRY and CDR2 SYGVKD. The CDR3 loop is CASSGTGGADTQYF. DNA of the CDR3: TGTGCCAGCAGTGGGACAGGGGGCGCAGATACGCAGTATTTT.

This chain connects TRBV14 to TRBJ2-3; a possible D gene is TRBD1 (5 bases). Germline CDR1 reads SGHDN; CDR2 reads FVKESK. Trimming shortened V by 4 bases and J by 4 bases, and 12 bases separated the two germline ends. This CDR3 spans 14 amino acids. Here the CDR3 reads CASSPRGRADTQYF. For the CDR3, the DNA is TGTGCCAGCAGCCCTAGGGGCCGGGCAGATACGCAGTATTTT.

The rearrangement joins TRBV5-5 to TRBJ2-2; 12 nucleotides align to TRBD1. This CDR3 spans 16 amino acids. The ends lost 3 bases at V and 7 bases at J; junction bases unmatched: 7. The germline gives CDR1 SGHKS, CDR2 YYEKEE (reference sequence). The chain's CDR3 is CASSSSGTGGFGELFF. CDR3 bases: TGTGCCAGCAGCTCGTCCGGGACAGGGGGCTTCGGGGAGCTGTTTTTT.

The J gene is TRBJ2-1, the V gene TRBV29-1, with D unresolved. The V and J ends lost 4 bases and 1 base respectively, with 5 bases between them. This CDR3 spans 12 amino acids. The V gene's germline CDR1 is SQVTM and CDR2 ANQGSEA. In DNA, the CDR3 is TGCAGCGTTGCGCCGTCCTACAATGAGCAGTTCTTC. This translates into CSVAPSYNEQFF.

There are a few counts of this clone. The V and J genes are TRBV7-8 and TRBJ2-5; D gene unclear. V was pared by 5 bases and J by 3 bases, with 13 bases between. CDR3 length: 14 amino acids. Germline V gene sequence: CDR1 SGHVS, CDR2 FQNEAQ. CDR3 sequence (DNA): TGTGCCAGCAGCCTAGGGTTCAGAAAAGAGACCCAGTACTTC. Its translation: CASSLGFRKETQYF.

V and J are TRBV29-1 and TRBJ1-5, with D unresolved. CDR3 length: 12 residues. Trimming stripped 6 bases from V and 3 bases from J, with 9 bases between. The germline V gene has CDR1 SQVTM and CDR2 ANQGSEA. For the CDR3, the DNA is TGCAGCGTGGGAGGTGACAATCAGCCCCAGCATTTT. Its translation: CSVGGDNQPQHF.

This chain connects TRBV5-1 to TRBJ2-3, with D uncertain. Germline-derived CDR1 and CDR2 are SGHRS and YFSETQ. The CDR3 runs 14 residues. The V and J ends lost 0 bases and 1 base respectively, with 6 bases between them. The DNA for the CDR3 is TGCGCCAGCAGCTTGGCCGGTCGCACAGATACGCAGTATTTT. It specifies CASSLAGRTDTQYF.

The J gene is TRBJ2-1, the V gene TRBV7-8; D may be TRBD1 (5 bases). V lost 0 bases and J 6 bases, leaving 9 bases between the germline ends. This CDR3 contains 14 residues. Germline V CDR1 and CDR2: SGHVS, FQNEAQ. The CDR3 loop reads CASSLAGQGNEQFF. CDR3 nucleotide sequence: TGTGCCAGCAGCTTAGCTGGCCAGGGCAATGAGCAGTTCTTC.

The genes are TRBV19 and TRBJ2-1; TRBD2 aligns across 10 bases. V lost 0 bases and J lost 4; bases outside the gene matches: 15. The germline V gene encodes CDR1 LNHDA and CDR2 SQIVND (reference sequence). The CDR3 sequence is 20 residues long. For the CDR3, the DNA is TGTGCCAGTAGTATAGATCGAAAGGGACTAGCGAATCAACCTTACAATGAGCAGTTCTTC. It codes for CASSIDRKGLANQPYNEQFF.

This sequence joins TRBV6-1 and TRBJ2-3; 8 positions agree with TRBD2. In germline, CDR1 is MNHNS, CDR2 SASEGT. V lost 5 bases, J lost 8 bases, and 3 bases stayed unmatched. The CDR3 has 12 amino acids. The CDR3 DNA sequence: TGTGCCAGCAGTCGGGAGGGGGGTACGCAGTATTTT. Its protein is CASSREGGTQYF.

The chain links TRBV13 to TRBJ2-4; D is unresolved. Germline loops: CDR1 PRHDT, CDR2 FYEKMQ (reference sequence). The V end lost 5 bases, the J end lost 0 bases, and 11 bases lay between the germline ends. This CDR3 region has 15 residues. The CDR3 DNA is TGTGCCAGCAGCATTGGACCTTTAGCCAAAAACATTCAGTACTTC. This codes for CASSIGPLAKNIQYF.

This clone was seen only a few times. V usage is TRBV19 and J usage is TRBJ2-7; TRBD2 might be the D (5 bases). Trimming took 4 bases from V and 0 from J, leaving 7 bases between them. The CDR3 length is 13 residues. CDR1 LNHDA and CDR2 SQIVND come from the germline V gene (reference sequence). The CDR3 sequence is CASSTTSSYEQYF. Written as DNA, the CDR3 is TGTGCCAGTAGTACAACTAGCTCCTACGAGCAGTACTTC.

This chain joins TRBV6-5 and TRBJ2-4; the D gene is possibly TRBD2 (6 bases). CDR3 length: 15 amino acids. The germline V gene encodes CDR1 MNHEY and CDR2 SVGAGI. V was pared by 5 bases and J by 0 bases, with 11 bases between. The CDR3 sequence is CASSLAREAKNIQYF. The CDR3, as DNA: TGTGCCAGCAGTCTAGCGAGGGAAGCCAAAAACATTCAGTACTTC.

Note on this clone: Germline is not matched at one junction end, which may reflect a read error. This chain links TRBV4-1 with TRBJ2-7, with TRBD1 matching 7 bases. The germline CDR1 and CDR2 sequences are MGHRA and YSYEKL. This CDR3 has 14 amino acids. CDR3 residues: CASGQGQRNYEQYF. The CDR3 coding sequence is TGCGCCAGCGGCCAGGGACAGCGAAACTACGAGCAGTACTTC.

The J gene is TRBJ1-1, the V gene TRBV5-6, with TRBD1 identical over 8 bases. The CDR3 has 14 residues. J lost 5 bases, V lost 1 base, and 4 bases had no gene match. CDR1 is SGHDT and CDR2 is YYEEEE in the germline V gene. The CDR3 spells CASSLPDRGTEAFF. CDR3 in DNA: TGTGCCAGCAGCTTGCCCGACAGGGGTACTGAAGCTTTCTTT. The entire variable domain, with the rest obtained from reference TRBV5-6 and TRBJ1-1, is as follows: DAGVTQSPTHLIKTRGQQVTLRCSPKSGHDTVSWYQQALGQGPQFIFQYYEEEERQRGNFPDRFSGHQFPNYSSELNVNALLLGDSALYLCASSLPDRGTEAFFGQGTRLTVV.